The 31 T cell receptor beta chains below all came from one sample that was sequenced in a study of cytomegalovirus exposure and HLA in healthy donors. The study ran its PCR with 60 Vbeta and 13 Jbeta primers. Sequencing was performed with immunoSEQ multiplex PCR; in TCRdb, only in-frame clones are kept and a portion is missing. The repertoire holds about 120,000 clones, with over 60% as singletons. The sample comprised PBMCs. Receptors originate from a man younger than 30 in good health and CMV-seropositive.

With respect to this clone: Other nucleotide sequences in the sample specify the same CDR3. This sequence joins TRBV4-1 and TRBJ2-5; perhaps TRBD2 as D (5 bases). The CDR3 is made up of 12 amino acids. Germline CDR1 and CDR2: MGHRA and YSYEKL. Trimming stripped 3 bases from V and 5 bases from J, with 7 bases between. Here the CDR3 DNA reads TGCGCCAGCAGCCAGAGGGAGGAGACCCAGTACTTC. Translating gives CASSQREETQYF.

The rearrangement joins TRBV25-1 to TRBJ1-6; D is undetermined. Germline loops: CDR1 MGHDK, CDR2 SYGVNS. This CDR3 region has 17 residues. V was shortened by 7 bases and J by 0 bases, with 16 bases between the two germline ends. The chain's CDR3 is CASTPQADGSYNSPLHF. CDR3 in DNA: TGTGCCAGCACCCCCCAGGCCGACGGCTCCTATAATTCACCCCTCCACTTT. The whole variable domain, remainder taken from reference TRBV25-1 and TRBJ1-6, is EADIYQTPRYLVIGTGKKITLECSQTMGHDKMYWYQQDPGMELHLIHYSYGVNSTEKGDLSSESTVSRIRTEHFPLTLESARPSHTSQYLCASTPQADGSYNSPLHFGNGTRLTVT.

With regard to this clone: Distinct nucleotide sequences in the sample also encode this CDR3. The chain employs TRBV5-1 and TRBJ1-2; D uncertain. The V gene's germline CDR1 is SGHRS and CDR2 YFSETQ. The CDR3 sequence is 14 residues long. Trimming took 0 bases from V and 2 from J, leaving 8 bases between them. Here the CDR3 DNA reads TGCGCCAGCAGCTTGGGCGGCCAGAACTATGGCTACACCTTC. This sequence encodes CASSLGGQNYGYTF.

This clone showed up just a few times. The chain couples TRBV5-1 to TRBJ2-3, with D possibly matching TRBD1 (5 bases). The germline gives CDR1 SGHRS, CDR2 YFSETQ. CDR3 length: 16 amino acids. Between the trimmed V and J ends, which lost 4 bases and 5 bases, there was a span of 20 bases. The CDR3 here is CASSTTPISQGDTQYF. The CDR3 nucleotides read TGCGCCAGCAGCACGACTCCGATTAGTCAGGGAGATACGCAGTATTTT.

This chain joins TRBV29-1 and TRBJ1-2; D uncertain. The CDR3 length is 12 residues. From germline, CDR1 is SQVTM and CDR2 ANQGSEA. Trimming took 3 bases from V and 3 from J, leaving 8 bases between them. CDR3 bases: TGCAGCGTTGAGGAGGGATACTATGGCTACACCTTC. This gives the protein CSVEEGYYGYTF.

CDR3 in amino acids: CASRTRTGSDTEAFF. Written as DNA, the CDR3 is TGTGCCAGCCGTACCCGAACAGGGTCTGACACTGAAGCTTTCTTT. This chain links TRBV2 with TRBJ1-1; tentative D call: TRBD1 (6 bases). This CDR3 region has 15 residues. V was cut by 8 bases and J by 3 bases, with 19 bases left in between. Germline V lookup: CDR1 SNHLY, CDR2 FYNNEI.

This sequence joins TRBV7-9 and TRBJ2-3; 8 bases line up with TRBD2. The germline CDR1 and CDR2 sequences are SEHNR and FQNEAQ (reference sequence). Trimming removed 5 bases from V and 2 bases from J; junction bases left unmatched: 3. The CDR3 runs 14 residues. CDR3 residues: CASSTSGYTDTQYF. The CDR3 DNA is TGTGCCAGCAGCACTAGCGGCTACACAGATACGCAGTATTTT.

The CDR3: CASSELGGEVNTEAFF. The CDR3 nucleotides are TGTGCCAGCAGTGAACTTGGGGGGGAAGTGAACACTGAAGCTTTCTTT. The rearrangement joins TRBV25-1 to TRBJ1-1, with D possibly TRBD1 on 5 matching bases. Germline V gene data show CDR1 as MGHDK and CDR2 as SYGVNS. The V end was cut by 2 bases, the J end by 0 bases, with 13 bases between. The CDR3 runs to 16 residues.

The chain is built from TRBV7-9 and TRBJ2-4; a weak D match, TRBD2 (7 bases). Germline loops: CDR1 SEHNR, CDR2 FQNEAQ (reference sequence). The CDR3 spans 16 residues. V lost 3 bases and J 0 bases, leaving 12 bases between the germline ends. The CDR3 loop reads CASSFTGGTAKNIQYF. The CDR3 bases are TGTGCCAGCAGCTTTACGGGGGGCACAGCCAAAAACATTCAGTACTTC. The whole variable domain, filled in from reference TRBV7-9 and TRBJ2-4, reads DTGVSQNPRHKITKRGQNVTFRCDPISEHNRLYWYRQTLGQGPEFLTYFQNEAQLEKSRLLSDRFSAERPKGSFSTLEIQRTEQGDSAMYLCASSFTGGTAKNIQYFGAGTRLSVL.

The V gene is TRBV29-1, the J gene TRBJ2-4, with a possible D match to TRBD1 (5 bases). The V end was cut by 7 bases, the J end by 0 bases, with 16 bases between. CDR3 length: 15 residues. Looked up from germline, CDR1 is SQVTM and CDR2 is ANQGSEA. The CDR3 DNA follows: TGCAGCGCAGTCGGACAACCCTTAGCCAAAAACATTCAGTACTTC. Translating it yields CSAVGQPLAKNIQYF.

V gene TRBV14 combines with J gene TRBJ2-1, with a weak D call TRBD2 (6 bases). Trimming took 4 bases from V and 4 from J, leaving 8 bases between them. The germline CDR1 and CDR2 sequences are SGHDN and FVKESK. This CDR3 spans 13 amino acids. In DNA, the CDR3 is TGTGCCAGCAGCCTACTAGCATACAATGAGCAGTTCTTC. It translates to CASSLLAYNEQFF.

The chain couples TRBV13 to TRBJ2-3; 10 nucleotides match TRBD2. V was pared by 5 bases and J by 5 bases, with 10 bases of the junction left unmatched. CDR1 and CDR2 from the germline V gene are PRHDT and FYEKMQ (reference sequence). The CDR3 loop spans 16 amino acids. DNA of the CDR3: TGTGCCAGCAGCCCTAAGCTAGCGGGAGTTAAAGATACGCAGTATTTT. This gives the protein CASSPKLAGVKDTQYF.

V and J are TRBV5-1 and TRBJ1-2; 8 positions match TRBD1. The CDR3 is 18 amino acids. V dropped 4 bases and J dropped 6; count of bases not matched to a gene: 20. Germline-derived CDR1 and CDR2 are SGHRS and YFSETQ. The chain's CDR3 is CASSPKPPGGSLGHGYTF. The CDR3 DNA follows: TGCGCCAGCAGCCCCAAGCCCCCAGGGGGCTCCCTTGGCCATGGCTACACCTTC.

The J gene is TRBJ2-7, the V gene TRBV7-8; TRBD2 is a possible D gene (6 bases). V lost 1 base and J lost 3, with 16 bases in between. The CDR3 runs 16 residues. In germline, CDR1 is SGHVS, CDR2 FQNEAQ. CDR3 loop: CASSLGGVSTYYEQYF. CDR3 in DNA: TGTGCCAGCAGCTTAGGGGGGGTATCCACTTACTACGAGCAGTACTTC.

The rearrangement links TRBV15 to TRBJ1-2; D gene uncertain. CDR3 length: 15 amino acids. From germline, CDR1 is LNHNV and CDR2 YYDKDF (reference sequence). The germline V and J ends were trimmed by 0 bases and 2 bases, with 10 bases remaining between them. Written as DNA, the CDR3 is TGTGCCACCAGCAGAGATTCGGGGAGAAACTATGGCTACACCTTC. It encodes CATSRDSGRNYGYTF.

This clone occurred a few times. The rearrangement links TRBV5-5 to TRBJ1-2; 8 nucleotides line up with TRBD1. The V gene end was trimmed by 3 bases and the J gene end by 8 bases; junction bases not matched to a gene: 9. The CDR3 is 14 amino acids. CDR1 and CDR2 from the germline V gene are SGHKS and YYEKEE (reference sequence). CDR3 coding DNA: TGTGCCAGCAGCTCGGACAGGGCCTTCGGAGGCTACACCTTC. Translating gives CASSSDRAFGGYTF.

The rearrangement links TRBV15 to TRBJ2-5; 7 nucleotides line up with TRBD1. CDR1 is LNHNV and CDR2 is YYDKDF in the germline V gene (reference sequence). The CDR3 loop spans 14 amino acids. Trimming at V came to 1 base and at J to 4 bases, leaving 3 bases not matched to a gene. The CDR3 spells CATSRVGGLETQYF. CDR3 nucleotides: TGTGCCACCAGCAGAGTAGGGGGCCTAGAGACCCAGTACTTC.

This sequence joins TRBV28 and TRBJ1-1; D possibly corresponds to TRBD1 (6 bases). V shed 4 bases and J shed 1 base, with 10 bases lying between them. Per germline, CDR1 MDHEN and CDR2 SYDVKM. This CDR3 contains 14 residues. The CDR3 DNA follows: TGTGCCAGCAGTTCCCCAGGGGCGAACACTGAAGCTTTCTTT. Amino acid sequence: CASSSPGANTEAFF.

This clone was counted once. This chain uses TRBV20-1 with TRBJ1-1; D not certain. CDR1 is DFQATT, CDR2 SNEGSKA, per germline (reference sequence). Trimming shortened V by 1 base and J by 6 bases, and 6 bases separated the two germline ends. The CDR3 runs 11 residues. CDR3 sequence reads: CSARGPPEAFF. The CDR3 DNA reads TGCAGTGCTAGAGGGCCGCCTGAAGCTTTCTTT.

This sequence joins TRBV5-6 and TRBJ1-2, with a tentative D call TRBD1 (5 bases). This CDR3 has 11 residues. The germline V and J ends were trimmed by 2 bases and 8 bases, with 7 bases remaining between them. Germline V CDR1 and CDR2: SGHDT, YYEEEE. CDR3 DNA sequence: TGTGCCAGCAGCTTAACAGGAGGCTACACCTTC. It encodes CASSLTGGYTF. Complete variable domain (other parts from reference TRBV5-6 and TRBJ1-2): DAGVTQSPTHLIKTRGQQVTLRCSPKSGHDTVSWYQQALGQGPQFIFQYYEEEERQRGNFPDRFSGHQFPNYSSELNVNALLLGDSALYLCASSLTGGYTFGSGTRLTVV.

The rearrangement uses TRBV2 and TRBJ2-3, with TRBD1 matching 7 bases. The CDR3 has 13 amino acids. CDR1 is SNHLY and CDR2 is FYNNEI in the germline V gene. J was trimmed by 7 bases and V by 5 bases; bases with no gene match: 6. The CDR3 DNA sequence: TGTGCCAGCAGTCCGACAGGGACGCATACGCAGTATTTT. It translates to CASSPTGTHTQYF.

This chain connects TRBV7-9 to TRBJ2-7; D gene unclear. Trimming removed 5 bases at V and 2 bases at J, with 10 bases between. The CDR3 runs 13 residues. Germline CDR1 reads SEHNR; CDR2 reads FQNEAQ (reference sequence). CDR3: CASSTEWPYEQYF. CDR3 DNA sequence: TGTGCCAGCAGCACCGAATGGCCCTACGAGCAGTACTTC.

The chain links TRBV5-1 to TRBJ2-7; possible D gene TRBD2, 5 bases. The ends were cut back, 2 bases at V and 1 base at J, with 7 bases in the middle. CDR1 is SGHRS, CDR2 YFSETQ, per germline. CDR3 length: 13 residues. Here the CDR3 DNA reads TGCGCCAGCAGCTTTGAGCGGTCCTACGAGCAGTACTTC. This translates into CASSFERSYEQYF.

This clone was seen a few times. The chain links TRBV7-9 to TRBJ2-1, with TRBD2 matching over 7 bases. In germline, CDR1 is SEHNR, CDR2 FQNEAQ (reference sequence). The V gene end was trimmed by 4 bases and the J gene end by 3 bases; junction bases not matched to a gene: 9. This CDR3 has 16 amino acids. The CDR3 protein is CASSSGRGVSYNEQFF. The CDR3 nucleotides are TGTGCCAGCAGCTCCGGTCGGGGGGTGAGCTACAATGAGCAGTTCTTC. The full variable domain, in which reference TRBV7-9 and TRBJ2-1 provide the parts outside the CDR3, is DTGVSQNPRHKITKRGQNVTFRCDPISEHNRLYWYRQTLGQGPEFLTYFQNEAQLEKSRLLSDRFSAERPKGSFSTLEIQRTEQGDSAMYLCASSSGRGVSYNEQFFGPGTRLTVL.

The chain couples TRBV6-5 to TRBJ2-7; 7 bases fit TRBD2. Germline trimming cut 1 base from V and 8 bases from J; bases unmatched to any gene: 8. Germline V gene sequence: CDR1 MNHEY, CDR2 SVGAGI. The CDR3 sequence is 14 residues long. The CDR3 DNA follows: TGTGCCAGCAGTTACTATCCTCTAGCGGCACAGCAGTACTTC. This codes for CASSYYPLAAQQYF.

The chain joins TRBV7-2 to TRBJ2-7; 7 bases align to TRBD1. The CDR3 loop spans 13 amino acids. Germline values: CDR1 SGHTA, CDR2 FQGNSA. The trim removed 5 bases at V and 1 base at J, leaving 2 bases unmatched. CDR3 sequence: CASSRDRSYEQYF. CDR3 sequence (DNA): TGTGCCAGCAGCCGGGACAGATCCTACGAGCAGTACTTC.

The gene calls are TRBV5-1 and TRBJ2-7; D is uncertain. The V and J ends lost 6 bases and 2 bases respectively, with 9 bases between them. Germline V lookup: CDR1 SGHRS, CDR2 YFSETQ. The CDR3 is 12 amino acids. The CDR3 sequence is CASNSQAYEQYF. The DNA of the CDR3 is TGCGCCAGCAACAGCCAGGCCTACGAGCAGTACTTC.

The chain links TRBV4-2 to TRBJ2-5, with TRBD2 matching 13 bases. V dropped 4 bases and J dropped 2; count of bases not matched to a gene: 10. The CDR3 has 18 residues. Germline CDR1 reads LGHNA; CDR2 reads YNFKEQ. CDR3 coding DNA: TGTGCCAGCAGCCCAGGGACTAGCGGGACTCCTTTTCAAGAGACCCAGTACTTC. Its translation: CASSPGTSGTPFQETQYF.

V gene TRBV29-1 combines with J gene TRBJ1-1, with a tentative D call TRBD1 (5 bases). The length of the CDR3 is 13 residues. The germline gives CDR1 SQVTM, CDR2 ANQGSEA. V lost 7 bases, J lost 0 bases, and 12 bases lay in between. The CDR3 loop is CSAPQGMNTEAFF. The CDR3 DNA reads as TGCAGCGCTCCTCAGGGAATGAACACTGAAGCTTTCTTT.

On this clone itself: Compared with germline, one end of the junction differs, possibly owing to a read error. The rearrangement joins TRBV7-9 to TRBJ2-4; unclear D gene. This CDR3 has 12 amino acids. CDR1 is SEHNR and CDR2 is FQNEAQ in the germline V gene (reference sequence). The CDR3 reads CASSFEYNSQYF. The CDR3 bases are TGTGCCAGCAGCTTCGAGTATAACAGTCAGTACTTC. Full variable domain (remainder filled in from reference TRBV7-9 and TRBJ2-4): DTGVSQNPRHKITKRGQNVTFRCDPISEHNRLYWYRQTLGQGPEFLTYFQNEAQLEKSRLLSDRFSAERPKGSFSTLEIQRTEQGDSAMYLCASSFEYNSQYFGAGTRLSVL.

The chain links TRBV10-3 to TRBJ2-5; TRBD1 matches at 9 bases. The V gene end was trimmed by 0 bases and the J gene end by 2 bases; junction bases not matched to a gene: 7. Germline CDR1 reads ENHRY; CDR2 reads SYGVKD. CDR3 size: 17 residues. CDR3 sequence (DNA): TGTGCCATCAGTGAGTCGGGCGGGACAGGGAATCAAGAGACCCAGTACTTC. This translates into CAISESGGTGNQETQYF.